One sample yielded the 14 T cell receptor beta chains listed below, sequenced in a study of coeliac disease. Findings and caveats of the study: Control samples showed higher TRB and TRG clonality than intraepithelial and lamina propria samples in active celiac disease.

Some clones are missing from TCRdb's copy, which holds only in-frame ones; the method was immunoSEQ multiplex PCR. The sample lists about 4,000 clones; approximately 72% were seen once. For these TCRs, the target antigens are not known. The source material was intraepithelial lymphocytes from the gut. The receptors come from a woman aged 18-30 years with active celiac disease.

This sequence joins TRBV10-2 and TRBJ2-1, with 13 bases that match TRBD2. V shed 4 bases, J shed 8 bases, and the junction held 11 bases outside the gene matches. The germline V gene has CDR1 WSHSY and CDR2 SAAADI. This CDR3 contains 17 residues. In nucleotides, the CDR3 is TGCGCCAGCAGTGGGCGGACGGGACTAGCGGGGTCCGATGAGCAGTTCTTC. The encoded protein is CASSGRTGLAGSDEQFF.

In its sample, this clone was seen once. The chain joins TRBV29-1 to TRBJ2-7; TRBD1 might be the D (6 bases). The germline CDR1 and CDR2 sequences are SQVTM and ANQGSEA. Trimming removed 4 bases at V and 2 bases at J, with 15 bases between. This CDR3 contains 14 residues. DNA for the CDR3: TGCAGCGTTGCCCACAGGGATCCGACCTACGAGCAGTACTTC. Translating gives CSVAHRDPTYEQYF.

The J gene is TRBJ2-5, the V gene TRBV5-1; D is possibly TRBD2 (7 bases). Between the trimmed V and J ends, which lost 3 bases and 9 bases, there was a span of 21 bases. Germline assignment: CDR1 SGHRS and CDR2 YFSETQ. This CDR3 is 15 amino acids long. Here the CDR3 reads CASSSNLGGGFPQYF. The CDR3 nucleotides are TGCGCCAGCAGCTCGAACCTAGGGGGGGGGTTCCCCCAGTACTTC.

The chain employs TRBV7-8 and TRBJ1-1, with D perhaps matching TRBD1 (5 bases). This CDR3 contains 18 residues. V lost 3 bases and J 0 bases, leaving 20 bases between the germline ends. Per the germline V gene, CDR1 is SGHVS and CDR2 is FQNEAQ. CDR3 residues: CASSLHRFTGYMNTEAFF. The DNA of the CDR3 is TGTGCCAGCAGCTTGCACCGGTTTACAGGATATATGAACACTGAAGCTTTCTTT.

The chain is built from TRBV19 and TRBJ1-2; D perhaps matches TRBD1 (6 bases). Per germline, CDR1 LNHDA and CDR2 SQIVND (reference sequence). The CDR3 length is 15 residues. Between the trimmed V and J ends, which lost 6 bases and 4 bases, there was a span of 18 bases. The CDR3 DNA reads as TGTGCCAGTAGAGTCAACAGGGCACACCGCTATGGCTACACCTTC. The encoded protein is CASRVNRAHRYGYTF.

This clone has only a few counts. The chain carries TRBV28 and TRBJ2-7; possible D gene TRBD1, 6 bases. Germline CDR1 MDHEN, CDR2 SYDVKM. Trimming stripped 6 bases from V and 2 bases from J, with 14 bases between. The CDR3 extends over 14 amino acids. This CDR3 reads CASSPIQGTYEQYF. In DNA form, the CDR3 reads TGTGCCAGCAGCCCGATACAGGGAACCTACGAGCAGTACTTC.

The chain is built from TRBV4-1 and TRBJ2-1; 12 bases are a match to TRBD2. CDR3 length: 15 amino acids. The V gene's germline CDR1 is MGHRA and CDR2 YSYEKL. J lost 7 bases, V lost 4 bases, and 5 bases had no gene match. CDR3 DNA: TGCGCCAGCAGCCTGCGGACTAGCGGGGCGAATGAGCAGTTCTTC. The encoded protein is CASSLRTSGANEQFF.

J is TRBJ2-3 and V is TRBV7-3, with 7 bases aligning to TRBD1. Unmatched junction bases numbered 9, after V lost 5 bases and J lost 4 bases. Germline V gene data show CDR1 as SGHTA and CDR2 as FQGTGA. The length of the CDR3 is 15 residues. DNA of the CDR3: TGTGCCAGCAGCCCGACCTCCGACAGGGCAGATACGCAGTATTTT. It translates to CASSPTSDRADTQYF.

The chain has TRBV7-2 and TRBJ1-1; D remains unclear. The CDR3 sequence is 14 residues long. The germline CDR1 and CDR2 sequences are SGHTA and FQGNSA. Trimming removed 3 bases from V and 4 bases from J, with 12 bases in between. The CDR3 nucleotides are TGTGCCAGCAGCTTTACGGGGTTTGCCACTGAAGCTTTCTTT. This sequence encodes CASSFTGFATEAFF.

This chain links TRBV5-1 with TRBJ1-4; TRBD1 matches 9 bases. CDR1 is SGHRS and CDR2 is YFSETQ in the germline V gene. The V and J ends lost 4 bases and 13 bases, in that order; junction bases with no gene match: 11. This CDR3 is built from 14 residues. The CDR3 nucleotides read TGCGCCAGCAGCCCCCGGGACAGGGAACAAAGACTGTTTTTT. This sequence encodes CASSPRDREQRLFF.

The chain has TRBV15 and TRBJ2-4; 8 bases agree with TRBD1. Germline V gives CDR1 LNHNV, CDR2 YYDKDF (reference sequence). This CDR3 contains 14 residues. J lost 9 bases, V lost 0 bases, and 4 bases had no gene match. The CDR3 here is CATSRDQGAGIQYF. As DNA, the CDR3 is TGTGCCACCAGCAGAGATCAGGGGGCGGGCATTCAGTACTTC.

The V gene is TRBV5-1, the J gene TRBJ2-1; TRBD1 might be the D (5 bases). Germline-derived CDR1 and CDR2 are SGHRS and YFSETQ. V was pared by 4 bases and J by 9 bases, with 14 bases between. CDR3 size: 13 residues. The CDR3 region has the DNA TGCGCCAGCAGCGGGTTTTGGGGCACTGAGCAGTTCTTC. Translating it yields CASSGFWGTEQFF.

About this clone itself: The same CDR3 can be traced to other DNA sequences in this sample. The chain joins TRBV5-6 to TRBJ1-1, with 7 bases fitting TRBD1. Germline trimming cut 4 bases from V and 7 bases from J; bases unmatched to any gene: 4. CDR1 SGHDT and CDR2 YYEEEE come from the germline V gene. This CDR3 is built from 12 residues. The CDR3 DNA reads as TGTGCCAGCAGCCCCGGGACAGATGAAGCTTTCTTT. Protein: CASSPGTDEAFF.

This chain uses TRBV28 with TRBJ1-1; D is uncertain. Germline CDR1 reads MDHEN; CDR2 reads SYDVKM. Trimming cost V 1 base and J 1 base, with 7 bases left between them. This CDR3 region has 14 residues. CDR3 coding DNA: TGTGCCAGCAGTTTATCGGTTCCGAACACTGAAGCTTTCTTT. Amino acid sequence: CASSLSVPNTEAFF.